The 16 T cell receptor beta chains below were found in one sample sequenced in a study of cytomegalovirus exposure and HLA in healthy donors. A multiplex PCR was run with 60 Vbeta primers and 13 Jbeta primers. Assay: immunoSEQ multiplex PCR; the TCRdb copy retains only in-frame clones and omits some. This repertoire shows some 120,000 clones, 70% to 75% found once; its top ten account for over 2%. Material for sequencing was PBMCs. These receptors were taken from a woman between 35 and 50 years old in good health and CMV-seropositive.

In its sample, this clone was seen a few times. V gene TRBV30 combines with J gene TRBJ2-3; D may be TRBD2 (5 bases). Germline values: CDR1 GTSNPN, CDR2 SVGIG (reference sequence). The V and J ends lost 0 bases and 6 bases respectively, with 7 bases between them. This CDR3 comprises 12 residues. CDR3 region: CAWSVLGDTQYF. The CDR3 bases are TGTGCCTGGAGTGTACTAGGGGATACGCAGTATTTT.

The chain couples TRBV11-3 to TRBJ1-1; 7 nucleotides agree with TRBD1. The CDR3 is made up of 13 amino acids. V lost 5 bases and J lost 8; bases outside the gene matches: 8. Germline CDR1 reads SGHNT; CDR2 reads YENEEA. Here the CDR3 reads CASSKGTVEEAFF. CDR3 coding DNA: TGTGCCAGCAGCAAAGGGACAGTCGAAGAAGCTTTCTTT.

This sequence joins TRBV6-5 and TRBJ2-2; perhaps TRBD2 as D (6 bases). The CDR3 is 12 residues long. Per germline, CDR1 MNHEY and CDR2 SVGAGI. V lost 5 bases to trimming and J lost 11 bases, with 12 bases between them. CDR3 coding DNA: TGTGCCAGCAGTGACCGGAGGGCCGAGCTGTTTTTT. Translating gives CASSDRRAELFF.

CDR3 nucleotide sequence: TGTGCCAGCAGTGACCAGGGGCCCGGGGAGCTGTTTTTT. Translating gives CASSDQGPGELFF. The V call is TRBV11-3, the J call TRBJ2-2; D is possibly TRBD1 (6 bases). Germline V gene lookup returns CDR1 SGHNT and CDR2 YENEEA. This CDR3 region has 13 residues. Trimming removed 6 bases from V and 6 bases from J, with 11 bases in between.

J is TRBJ1-1 and V is TRBV27; D ambiguous. The CDR3 loop spans 14 amino acids. The germline CDR1 and CDR2 sequences are MNHEY and SMNVEV (reference sequence). V lost 2 bases to trimming and J lost 2 bases, with 9 bases between them. CDR3 sequence (DNA): TGTGCCAGCAGTTTAACAGTGGTTAACACTGAAGCTTTCTTT. It codes for CASSLTVVNTEAFF.

The rearrangement links TRBV7-3 to TRBJ1-1; D uncertain. Trimming left V 2 bases short and J 4 bases short, with 11 bases between. Germline V gene lookup returns CDR1 SGHTA and CDR2 FQGTGA. The CDR3 totals 14 residues. CDR3 coding DNA: TGTGCCAGCAGCTTAGGTGATTCGGGCACTGAAGCTTTCTTT. It translates to CASSLGDSGTEAFF.

The CDR3 coding sequence is TGTGCCAGCACCCTCCCAGGCGGAGGTGGCTACACCTTC. As protein: CASTLPGGGGYTF. This sequence joins TRBV5-4 and TRBJ1-2; D not resolved. Germline CDR1 reads SGHNT; CDR2 reads YYREEE (reference sequence). Trimming removed 6 bases from V and 7 bases from J, with 16 bases in between. This CDR3 region has 13 residues. Filled out from reference TRBV5-4 and TRBJ1-2, the complete variable domain reads ETGVTQSPTHLIKTRGQQVTLRCSSQSGHNTVSWYQQALGQGPQFIFQYYREEENGRGNFPPRFSGLQFPNYSSELNVNALELDDSALYLCASTLPGGGGYTFGSGTRLTVV.

The chain uses TRBV5-1 and TRBJ2-1; TRBD1 aligns across 7 bases. Trimming took 5 bases from V and 9 from J; bases not matched to a gene: 8. The V gene's germline CDR1 is SGHRS and CDR2 YFSETQ. The CDR3 contains 13 residues. The CDR3 protein is CASRTGVEIEQFF. Written as DNA, the CDR3 is TGCGCCAGCAGAACAGGGGTCGAAATTGAGCAGTTCTTC.

The V gene is TRBV18, the J gene TRBJ2-5; TRBD2 aligns across 10 bases. J gave up 5 bases and V 5 bases, and 8 bases lay outside the gene matches. This CDR3 is built from 15 residues. Germline V gene data show CDR1 as KGHSH and CDR2 as LQKENI. The CDR3 sequence is CASSDLAGVMETQYF. The CDR3 DNA sequence: TGTGCCAGCTCAGACCTAGCGGGAGTTATGGAGACCCAGTACTTC.

This clone was seen just once. V is TRBV19 and J is TRBJ1-2; TRBD1 matches 7 bases. The germline gives CDR1 LNHDA, CDR2 SQIVND (reference sequence). There are 15 residues in the CDR3. The V and J ends lost 6 bases and 6 bases, in that order; junction bases with no gene match: 13. The CDR3 DNA reads TGTGCCAGTAGGACAGGGAGAACTATCTCGGATGGCTACACCTTC. Translation gives CASRTGRTISDGYTF.

The rearrangement links TRBV27 to TRBJ2-6, with 11 bases lining up with TRBD2. Trimming removed 6 bases from V and 0 bases from J; junction bases left unmatched: 4. The CDR3 sequence is 17 residues long. Germline V CDR1 and CDR2: MNHEY, SMNVEV (reference sequence). This CDR3 is CASSYLAGGSGANVLTF. The CDR3 DNA reads TGTGCCAGCAGCTATCTAGCGGGGGGCTCTGGGGCCAACGTCCTGACTTTC.

J is TRBJ2-3 and V is TRBV9; unclear D gene. CDR1 and CDR2 from the germline V gene are SGDLS and YYNGEE. Trimming cost V 0 bases and J 2 bases, with 7 bases left between them. The CDR3 is made up of 14 amino acids. CDR3 DNA sequence: TGTGCCAGCAGCGTAGCCCCCTTCACAGATACGCAGTATTTT. Its protein product is CASSVAPFTDTQYF.

The gene calls are TRBV19 and TRBJ1-4; tentatively, D is TRBD1 (5 bases). V was shortened by 4 bases and J by 6 bases, with 18 bases between the two germline ends. Per the germline V gene, CDR1 is LNHDA and CDR2 is SQIVND (reference sequence). The CDR3 loop spans 16 amino acids. This CDR3 is CASSTPDGASYEKLFF. The CDR3 region has the DNA TGTGCCAGTAGTACGCCCGATGGGGCGTCGTATGAAAAACTGTTTTTT.

The rearrangement uses TRBV2 and TRBJ2-3; TRBD2 matches 12 bases. The junction had 7 bases not matched to a gene; V was cut back by 6 bases and J by 3 bases. This CDR3 contains 16 residues. Germline V gives CDR1 SNHLY, CDR2 FYNNEI. The CDR3 DNA reads as TGTGCCAGCAGCCCGAGACTAGCGGGGGAAACAGATACGCAGTATTTT. Encoded protein: CASSPRLAGETDTQYF.

J is TRBJ1-1 and V is TRBV6-5, with D perhaps matching TRBD1 (6 bases). V was shortened by 7 bases and J by 0 bases, with 12 bases between the two germline ends. Germline V gives CDR1 MNHEY, CDR2 SVGAGI. The CDR3 loop spans 14 amino acids. In DNA form, the CDR3 reads TGTGCCAGCAAAACAGGGATCATGAACACTGAAGCTTTCTTT. Residues: CASKTGIMNTEAFF.

With regard to this clone: Other nucleotide sequences in the sample specify the same CDR3. The chain carries TRBV7-2 and TRBJ1-1; 8 nucleotides line up with TRBD1. Germline V CDR1 and CDR2: SGHTA, FQGNSA. The CDR3 is 13 residues long. J was trimmed by 4 bases and V by 4 bases; bases with no gene match: 2. The CDR3 DNA sequence: TGTGCCAGCAGCTCTGACAGGGGCACTGAAGCTTTCTTT. The encoded protein is CASSSDRGTEAFF.